The present entry profiles one T cell receptor beta chain with its context. This clonotype was detected only a few times. The clone's antigen remains unknown. Base-call qualities are not available, and no considerably larger clone is one nucleotide away. CDR1 and CDR2 are read off the germline V gene as MNHNS and SASEGT. The CDR3 sequence holds 13 residues, the cysteine and phenylalanine included. The kept DNA is CDR3 alone, 39 bases in frame from the first base. Receptor libraries were prepared by 5' RACE. The run used an Illumina HiSeq 2500. A second roughly 6 to 11 cycle PCR used a sample-barcoded 5' primer and a J-beta primer mix. A template-switch 5' adaptor carrying 12 random nucleotides introduced a unique molecular identifier onto each TCR beta cDNA molecule. Each sample yielded at least 3 million CDR3-containing paired-end reads. First-strand cDNA synthesis was performed from all RNA using the Mint cDNA synthesis kit, with priming by a TRBC-specific oligonucleotide. After uracil-DNA glycosylase treatment, a first 18-cycle PCR used universal primers M1SS and BC2_uni_R on all cDNA. Turning to the authors' computational methods: For normalization, 1 million high-quality reads, each with a distinct molecular identifier, were randomly selected from each sample. Reads with shared molecular identifiers were discarded instead of being binned into consensus sequences. MiTCR, set to a Q25 quality threshold and the strictest error-elimination algorithm, was used for CDR3 identification, clonotype clustering and error correction. A nonparametric unseen species model with Euler transformation was used to estimate lower-bound total TCR beta diversity. The public reads were quality trimmed at Q25 with fastp and then assembled into clones with MiXCR by TCRdb, keeping productive beta chains. When rows share a CDR3 protein, they turn into one entry using the most common DNA and genes. The V and J calls were determined by TCRdb, not by the authors. The table for this sample lists nearly 800,000 distinct CDR3 sequences; 56% of them were counted only once. Around 25% of the sample lies in the top ten.

This entry comes from a study of blood T cells in healthy people across ages (dated by TCRdb to between 2014 and 2016). A note on the overall study: In model experiments, roughly one uniquely barcoded TCR beta cDNA molecule per two T cells was captured by template switching. Age-related changes in TCR beta repertoire diversity were measured in the study by deep sequencing normalized with unique cDNA molecular identifiers. Four age groups were formed from the donors: young (average about 17 years), middle-aged (around 41), aged (roughly 58) and long-lived (around 82). To avoid experimental bias, donors of different ages were spread randomly across the sequencing lanes. Two additional independent replicas of 1 million unique cDNA reads from the same blood draw were analyzed for two donors (one aged 18 to 30 and one aged 80 or older). Here is what the overall study found, with its caveats: Because the CMV infection status of the donors was unknown, age-related changes in expanded clonotypes may potentially have been confounded. Estimates of total diversity from one million sequenced T cells were regarded as lower bounds and underestimates. Since profiling was done on bulk unsorted PBMCs, naive and antigen-experienced compartments could not be conclusively compared. The long-lived group showed more naive CD4+ T cells, fewer expanded clones and increased TCR diversity than the aged group, suggesting age selection. There was a strong correlation between observed TCR beta diversity and the percentage of naive T cells measured by flow cytometry. As age increased, observed TCR beta diversity per million T cells dropped in a roughly linear way, and a significant reduction was already evident by age about 40.

The 35 to 40 donors, aged roughly 6 to 95 years, were systemically healthy Caucasian individuals from Russia. Each donor gave approximately 9.3 milliliters of peripheral blood, collected into EDTA-treated Vacutainer tubes. Ficoll-Paque density-gradient centrifugation was used to isolate PBMCs, with at least 6 million per sample. Total RNA was extracted from PBMCs with Trizol reagent, with at least 5.5 micrograms obtained per sample. For every donor, flow cytometry on a PBMC aliquot measured the percentage of naive CD45RAhigh/CD27high T cells. This receptor chain uses TRBV6-1 and TRBJ2-4; possibly the D gene is TRBD2, per 6 matching bases. TRBJ2-7 explains the end of the DNA better; the J call may be wrong. The TCR was taken from a man in his forties in good health. Sequencing was done on a sample of blood. The CDR3 corresponds to CASSTRGLYEQYF. The DNA reads TGTGCCAGCAGTACTCGGGGACTCTACGAGCAGTACTTC.